A selection of T cell receptor beta chains follows, all from one sample in a study of blood T cell repertoires in COVID-19. Libraries were prepared by immunoSEQ multiplex PCR; TCRdb keeps only in-frame clonotypes and omits some of them. The data hold hundreds of thousands of clones, with 80% to 90% observed a single time. Material for sequencing was PBMCs or T cells enriched from blood (not recorded which). The source of these receptors is a young man who had recovered from COVID-19. The CDR3 runs from the conserved cysteine through the conserved F or W. A D gene is named only where the DNA matches it firmly. The listing skips clone size in some rows; elsewhere it reads once, few, many or a size class.

J: TRBJ2-3; size: once; V: TRBV18; D: NA; CDR3: CASSPTGGTDTQYF; DNA: TGTGCCAGCTCACCAACGGGGGGCACAGATACGCAGTATTTT
J: TRBJ1-5; size: once; V: TRBV4-1; D: TRBD1; CDR3: CASAAWTGDQPQHF; DNA: TGCGCCAGCGCGGCCTGGACAGGGGATCAGCCCCAGCATTTT
J: TRBJ1-3; size: NA; V: TRBV7-6; D: NA; CDR3: CASSLAQVFSGNTIYF; DNA: TGTGCCAGCAGCTTAGCTCAGGTCTTCTCTGGAAACACCATATATTTT
J: TRBJ1-6; size: NA; V: TRBV5-1; D: NA; CDR3: CASSPVTGANSPLHF; DNA: TGCGCCAGCAGCCCGGTTACAGGTGCCAATTCACCCCTCCACTTT
J: TRBJ2-4; size: NA; V: TRBV30; D: NA; CDR3: CAWSVLVAKNIQYF; DNA: TGTGCCTGGAGTGTACTTGTAGCCAAAAACATTCAGTACTTC
J: TRBJ1-5; size: NA; V: TRBV6-6; D: NA; CDR3: CASSRDSGLGNQPQHF; DNA: TGTGCCAGCAGCCGGGACTCTGGACTTGGCAATCAGCCCCAGCATTTT
J: TRBJ2-3; size: NA; V: TRBV28; D: TRBD2; CDR3: CASSPLGGNTDTQYF; DNA: TGTGCCAGCAGTCCTTTGGGGGGGAACACAGATACGCAGTATTTT
J: TRBJ2-7; size: NA; V: TRBV28; D: TRBD2; CDR3: CASSLVGGSGSGYEQYF; DNA: TGTGCCAGCAGTTTAGTGGGGGGGAGCGGGTCCGGGTACGAGCAGTACTTC
J: TRBJ2-1; size: once; V: TRBV27; D: TRBD2; CDR3: CASSPGGGSYNEQFF; DNA: TGTGCCAGCAGTCCGGGGGGTGGGTCCTACAATGAGCAGTTCTTC
J: TRBJ1-1; size: NA; V: TRBV28; D: TRBD1; CDR3: CASSLIPGTGAEAFF; DNA: TGTGCCAGCAGTTTAATCCCCGGGACAGGGGCTGAAGCTTTCTTT
J: TRBJ1-4; size: NA; V: TRBV28; D: NA; CDR3: CASRYQGTNEKLFF; DNA: TGTGCCAGCAGGTACCAGGGAACTAATGAAAAACTGTTTTTT
J: TRBJ2-7; size: NA; V: TRBV11-2; D: TRBD1; CDR3: CASSYPGTASYEQYF; DNA: TGTGCCAGCAGCTACCCCGGGACAGCCTCCTACGAGCAGTACTTC
J: TRBJ1-6; size: NA; V: TRBV7-9; D: NA; CDR3: CASSLVGKDNSPLHF; DNA: TGTGCCAGCAGCTTAGTCGGGAAAGATAATTCACCCCTCCACTTT
J: TRBJ1-1; size: NA; V: TRBV12-3/TRBV12-4; D: NA; CDR3: CASSFLYTEAFF; DNA: TGTGCCAGCAGTTTTTTATACACTGAAGCTTTCTTT
J: TRBJ1-2; size: once; V: TRBV5-1; D: TRBD1; CDR3: CASSLAPDRVVYGYTF; DNA: TGCGCCAGCAGCTTGGCTCCGGACAGGGTGGTGTATGGCTACACCTTC
J: TRBJ1-4; size: NA; V: TRBV24-1; D: NA; CDR3: CATSVRDKTNREKLFF; DNA: TGTGCCACCAGCGTACGGGACAAAACAAACCGGGAAAAACTGTTTTTT
J: TRBJ2-1; size: many; V: TRBV28; D: TRBD1; CDR3: CASSTRDRGYRGEQFF; DNA: TGTGCCAGCAGTACCCGGGACAGGGGGTATAGGGGTGAGCAGTTCTTC
J: TRBJ1-4; size: NA; V: TRBV11-2; D: TRBD1; CDR3: CASSFQGAWEKLFF; DNA: TGTGCCAGCAGCTTCCAGGGGGCGTGGGAAAAACTGTTTTTT
J: TRBJ2-7; size: NA; V: TRBV11-2; D: TRBD1; CDR3: CASSLGQARSYEQYF; DNA: TGTGCCAGCAGCCTTGGACAGGCTCGATCCTACGAGCAGTACTTC
J: TRBJ1-1; size: NA; V: TRBV7-9; D: NA; CDR3: CASSLAVGPTEAFF; DNA: TGTGCCAGCAGCTTAGCGGTGGGGCCCACTGAAGCTTTCTTT
J: TRBJ1-5; size: NA; V: TRBV5-6; D: NA; CDR3: CANSLGGNQPQHF; DNA: TGTGCCAACAGCTTGGGAGGGAATCAGCCCCAGCATTTT
J: TRBJ2-3; size: NA; V: TRBV10-2; D: NA; CDR3: CASSPGDSTDTQYF; DNA: TGCGCCAGCTCTCCGGGAGATAGCACAGATACGCAGTATTTT
J: TRBJ1-1; size: NA; V: TRBV7-8; D: TRBD1; CDR3: CASSFTGGATGTEAFF; DNA: TGTGCCAGCAGCTTCACAGGGGGCGCGACTGGCACTGAAGCTTTCTTT
J: TRBJ2-3; size: NA; V: TRBV29-1; D: TRBD2; CDR3: CSSWTSGGTDTQYF; DNA: TGCAGCAGCTGGACTAGCGGGGGAACAGATACGCAGTATTTT
J: TRBJ2-1; size: NA; V: TRBV6-5; D: NA; CDR3: CASSSGAEQFF; DNA: TGTGCCAGCAGTTCAGGGGCCGAGCAGTTCTTC
J: TRBJ2-1; size: NA; V: TRBV7-8; D: NA; CDR3: CASSSMDRPGNEQFF; DNA: TGTGCCAGCAGCTCTATGGACAGACCGGGTAATGAGCAGTTCTTC
J: TRBJ2-5; size: NA; V: TRBV5-1; D: TRBD1; CDR3: CASSPAGQGGPETQYF; DNA: TGCGCCAGCAGCCCGGCGGGACAGGGAGGTCCAGAGACCCAGTACTTC
J: TRBJ2-3; size: NA; V: TRBV18; D: NA; CDR3: CASSPLSGSTDTQYF; DNA: TGTGCCAGCTCACCATTATCGGGGAGCACAGATACGCAGTATTTT